This TCR beta chain was identified in a study of T cell clonotyping in hematopoietic cell transplantation. This CDR3 is 16 amino acids long. Germline assignment: CDR1 SGDLS and CDR2 YYNGEE. V lost 2 bases and J lost 5; bases outside the gene matches: 5. This table comes from immunoSEQ multiplex PCR, and its TCRdb copy is limited to in-frame clones, with some not included. Of about 6,300 clones listed, 80% to 90% are singletons. Blood collection times were about day -28 and days 30, 100, 180 posttransplant. The chain employs TRBV9 and TRBJ2-2; 11 positions agree with TRBD2. The sequencing used peripheral blood mononuclear cells, collected 180 days after allogeneic stem cell transplant. The source is a female patient aged 50-60 years who had an allogeneic stem cell transplant from an unrelated donor, so the T cells may come from the graft donor. Some clones in this sample may be carry-over from other donors' samples. CDR3 in DNA: TGTGCCAGCAGCGTTCTAGCGGGGGGTATGACCGGGGAGCTGTTTTTT. Translation: CASSVLAGGMTGELFF.